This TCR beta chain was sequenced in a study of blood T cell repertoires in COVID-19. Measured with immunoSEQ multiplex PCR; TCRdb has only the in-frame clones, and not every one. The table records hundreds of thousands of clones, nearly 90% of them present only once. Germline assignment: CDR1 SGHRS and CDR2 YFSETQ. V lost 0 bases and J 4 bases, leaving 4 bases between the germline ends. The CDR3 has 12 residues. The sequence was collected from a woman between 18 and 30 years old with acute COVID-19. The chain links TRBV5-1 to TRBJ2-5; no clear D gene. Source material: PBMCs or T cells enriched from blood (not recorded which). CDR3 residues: CASSLALETQYF. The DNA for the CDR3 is TGCGCCAGCAGCTTGGCCTTAGAGACCCAGTACTTC.